This entry lists 25 T cell receptor beta chains sequenced from one sample in a study of T cell responses to AZD1222 COVID-19 vaccine listed by TCRdb under 2021. Libraries were constructed by the immunoSEQ multiplex PCR assay. This is the immuneACCESS table as TCRdb keeps it, with only in-frame sequences that have V and J called. A part of the clones is gone; compared with another copy, unresolved V genes explain less than half, and the rest is unexplained. The sample table contains roughly 150,000 clones; only one count was recorded for 80% to 95% of them. The top ten clones comprise about 1.4% of the sample. The intended sense of this specimen's time point label: baseline before first vaccination. The sequencing here drew on peripheral blood, taken on day 0 of AZD1222 vaccination. These receptor sequences come from an adult in good health.

The V call is TRBV12-3 or TRBV12-4, the J call TRBJ2-5; D gene uncertain. The CDR3 is made up of 12 amino acids. The V end lost 1 base, the J end lost 4 bases, and 4 bases lay between the germline ends. The CDR3 is CASSLEGETQYF. In DNA, the CDR3 is TGTGCCAGCAGTTTAGAGGGAGAGACCCAGTACTTC.

This clone was observed a single time. The chain is built from TRBV28 and TRBJ2-1; 8 bases fit TRBD1. The V gene's germline CDR1 is MDHEN and CDR2 SYDVKM. V lost 6 bases and J lost 5; bases outside the gene matches: 9. CDR3 size: 15 residues. CDR3 sequence (DNA): TGTGCCAGCAGCTTGACAGGGGCCCATAACAATGAGCAGTTCTTC. It yields the protein CASSLTGAHNNEQFF. The variable domain in full, completed from reference TRBV28 and TRBJ2-1, reads DVKVTQSSRYLVKRTGEKVFLECVQDMDHENMFWYRQDPGLGLRLIYFSYDVKMKEKGDIPEGYSVSREKKERFSLILESASTNQTSMYLCASSLTGAHNNEQFFGPGTRLTVL.

The chain uses TRBV5-1 and TRBJ1-6; D gene unclear. Trimming removed 0 bases at V and 10 bases at J, with 8 bases between. The CDR3 is 13 residues long. Germline V gene data show CDR1 as SGHRS and CDR2 as YFSETQ. The CDR3 loop is CASSLGGGSPLHF. The CDR3 coding sequence is TGCGCCAGCAGCTTGGGGGGAGGATCACCCCTCCACTTT.

The CDR3 region is CASSQDPQGSNEKLFF. CDR3 bases: TGCGCCAGCAGCCAAGACCCACAGGGGTCTAATGAAAAACTGTTTTTT. The gene calls are TRBV4-1 and TRBJ1-4, with 7 bases that match TRBD1. The germline V gene encodes CDR1 MGHRA and CDR2 YSYEKL. The ends lost 0 bases at V and 3 bases at J; junction bases unmatched: 4. The CDR3 covers 16 residues.

The gene calls are TRBV19 and TRBJ2-6; D is possibly TRBD2 (5 bases). Germline values: CDR1 LNHDA, CDR2 SQIVND (reference sequence). The V gene lost 2 bases and the J gene lost 1 base, with 12 bases spanning the gap. The CDR3 is made up of 17 amino acids. CDR3 nucleotide sequence: TGTGCCAGTAGTATATCCCCATGGACTTCTGGGGCCAACGTCCTGACTTTC. This translates into CASSISPWTSGANVLTF.

CDR3 DNA: TGTGCCAGCACCCAACTACGGACAGGGAACAATGAGCAGTTCTTC. This codes for CASTQLRTGNNEQFF. The J gene is TRBJ2-1, the V gene TRBV2; 8 bases are a match to TRBD1. Germline CDR1 SNHLY, CDR2 FYNNEI. Trimming at V came to 7 bases and at J to 5 bases, leaving 10 bases not matched to a gene. The CDR3 spans 15 residues.

The CDR3 DNA follows: TGTGCCAGCAGTTTATTGTCAGGGACCCAAGAGACCCAGTACTTC. It encodes CASSLLSGTQETQYF. The chain recombines TRBV28 with TRBJ2-5; D assignment may be TRBD1 or TRBD2 (5 bases each). CDR3 length: 15 residues. Germline assignment: CDR1 MDHEN and CDR2 SYDVKM. The V end lost 1 base, the J end lost 1 base, and 10 bases lay between the germline ends.

The J gene is TRBJ1-2, the V gene TRBV5-8; D not resolved. V lost 4 bases to trimming and J lost 4 bases, with 14 bases between them. The CDR3 runs 14 residues. Looked up from germline, CDR1 is SGHTS and CDR2 is YDEGEE. Here the CDR3 reads CASSLREFFYGYTF. The CDR3, as DNA: TGTGCCAGCAGCCTCCGGGAATTTTTCTATGGCTACACCTTC.

The gene calls are TRBV30 and TRBJ1-1; D is unclear. Germline CDR1 GTSNPN, CDR2 SVGIG (reference sequence). V was shortened by 6 bases and J by 2 bases, with 7 bases between the two germline ends. The CDR3 loop spans 11 amino acids. The CDR3 region is CACDGNTEAFF. CDR3 nucleotides: TGTGCCTGCGACGGCAACACTGAAGCTTTCTTT.

This chain links TRBV2 with TRBJ2-7; D might be TRBD2 (5 bases). The CDR3 runs to 13 residues. Trimming shortened V by 8 bases and J by 0 bases, and 11 bases separated the two germline ends. The germline gives CDR1 SNHLY, CDR2 FYNNEI. This CDR3 reads CASLGNPSYEQYF. CDR3 DNA: TGTGCCAGCCTCGGGAATCCCTCCTACGAGCAGTACTTC.

The genes are TRBV19 and TRBJ2-2; a possible D gene is TRBD1 (5 bases). The germline V and J ends were trimmed by 2 bases and 3 bases, with 16 bases remaining between them. The germline V gene encodes CDR1 LNHDA and CDR2 SQIVND (reference sequence). The CDR3 covers 17 residues. CDR3 sequence (DNA): TGTGCCAGTAGTATATACAGGCAGTTGATAGACACCGGGGAGCTGTTTTTT. Amino acids: CASSIYRQLIDTGELFF.

V is TRBV4-3 and J is TRBJ2-7, with D perhaps matching TRBD1 or TRBD2 (5 bases each). Trimming cost V 0 bases and J 7 bases, with 13 bases left between them. The germline gives CDR1 LGHNA, CDR2 YSLEER. The CDR3 consists of 14 residues. The CDR3 bases are TGCGCCAGCAGCCAAGATCGGGCTTGGGGGGAGCAGTACTTC. Protein product: CASSQDRAWGEQYF.

The V and J genes are TRBV19 and TRBJ1-1, with TRBD1 matching 8 bases. The CDR3 loop spans 13 amino acids. Germline V gene lookup returns CDR1 LNHDA and CDR2 SQIVND (reference sequence). Losses at the gene ends were 4 bases for V and 5 bases for J; bases not matched to a gene: 3. This CDR3 is CASSTQGVTEAFF. DNA for the CDR3: TGTGCCAGTAGTACACAGGGGGTGACTGAAGCTTTCTTT.

This clone was observed at least ten times. V and J are TRBV19 and TRBJ2-2; 9 bases agree with TRBD1. CDR3 length: 14 residues. The V segment lost 4 bases and the J segment 7 bases; nucleotides outside the gene matches: 4. Germline CDR1 and CDR2: LNHDA and SQIVND (reference sequence). CDR3 region: CASSTTGGGGELFF. CDR3 bases: TGTGCCAGTAGTACTACAGGGGGCGGCGGGGAGCTGTTTTTT.

This chain links TRBV11-2 with TRBJ1-1, with D possibly matching TRBD1 (5 bases). The CDR3 spans 12 residues. The germline V gene encodes CDR1 SGHAT and CDR2 FQNNGV. The V gene lost 5 bases and the J gene lost 5 bases, with 9 bases spanning the gap. CDR3 bases: TGTGCCAGCAGCCCCAGGGAAACTGAAGCTTTCTTT. It is translated as CASSPRETEAFF.

V and J are TRBV4-3 and TRBJ2-7; the match to TRBD2 covers 7 bases. Trimming removed 1 base from V and 3 bases from J; junction bases left unmatched: 0. The CDR3 extends over 13 amino acids. Germline assignment: CDR1 LGHNA and CDR2 YSLEER. The CDR3 DNA is TGCGCCAGCAGCCAAGGGGGGGGCTACGAGCAGTACTTC. Protein: CASSQGGGYEQYF.

CDR3: CASSYSRTGGYTF. CDR3 coding DNA: TGTGCCAGCAGTTACTCCCGGACAGGTGGCTACACCTTC. The gene calls are TRBV6-5 and TRBJ1-2, with 7 bases that match TRBD1. V shed 0 bases, J shed 7 bases, and the junction held 2 bases outside the gene matches. CDR3 length: 13 residues. Germline CDR1 MNHEY, CDR2 SVGAGI.

The chain has TRBV12-3 or TRBV12-4 and TRBJ2-7; 8 positions match TRBD1. J lost 6 bases, V lost 6 bases, and 7 bases had no gene match. CDR3 length equals 13 residues. CDR3 bases: TGTGCCAGCAGGACAGGGGCCGGCGGCGAGCAGTACTTC. The encoded protein is CASRTGAGGEQYF.

The genes are TRBV19 and TRBJ1-5, with 9 bases that match TRBD1. Germline trimming cut 5 bases from V and 2 bases from J; bases unmatched to any gene: 4. This CDR3 contains 15 residues. Germline V CDR1 and CDR2: LNHDA, SQIVND (reference sequence). The DNA for the CDR3 is TGTGCCAGTAGTCCCTGGACAGGGGGCAATCAGCCCCAGCATTTT. Translating it yields CASSPWTGGNQPQHF. The full variable domain, in which reference TRBV19 and TRBJ1-5 provide the parts outside the CDR3, is DGGITQSPKYLFRKEGQNVTLSCEQNLNHDAMYWYRQDPGQGLRLIYYSQIVNDFQKGDIAEGYSVSREKKESFPLTVTSAQKNPTAFYLCASSPWTGGNQPQHFGDGTRLSIL.

The V call is TRBV5-4, the J call TRBJ1-3; D uncertain. The CDR3 sequence is 14 residues long. The germline gives CDR1 SGHNT, CDR2 YYREEE (reference sequence). Trimming shortened V by 2 bases and J by 4 bases, and 10 bases separated the two germline ends. In DNA, the CDR3 is TGTGCCAGCAGCTTCTCGGGCCTCGGAAACACCATATATTTT. Amino acids: CASSFSGLGNTIYF.

The chain uses TRBV2 and TRBJ2-2; 10 bases agree with TRBD1. Germline CDR1 and CDR2: SNHLY and FYNNEI. Germline trimming cut 7 bases from V and 4 bases from J; bases unmatched to any gene: 12. The CDR3 totals 17 residues. CDR3 bases: TGTGCCAGCACCCCGGGACAGGGGAAGTCGGGCACCGGGGAGCTGTTTTTT. This codes for CASTPGQGKSGTGELFF.

CDR3 in amino acids: CASSFGTSRFYEQYF. Here the CDR3 DNA reads TGTGCCAGCAGTTTCGGGACTAGCAGGTTCTACGAGCAGTACTTC. The chain links TRBV28 to TRBJ2-7, with TRBD2 matching 9 bases. V lost 3 bases to trimming and J lost 3 bases; unmatched junction nucleotides: 6. Germline assignment: CDR1 MDHEN and CDR2 SYDVKM. The CDR3 is made up of 15 amino acids.

The chain employs TRBV28 and TRBJ1-5; perhaps TRBD1 as D (5 bases). CDR1 MDHEN and CDR2 SYDVKM come from the germline V gene. There are 18 residues in the CDR3. The V end was cut by 7 bases, the J end by 2 bases, with 24 bases between. CDR3 DNA: TGTGCCAGCACTACCGACGGGGACGTACTAAGGGGCAATCAGCCCCAGCATTTT. Translation: CASTTDGDVLRGNQPQHF.

The chain couples TRBV19 to TRBJ2-2; D remains ambiguous. V was cut by 5 bases and J by 6 bases, with 16 bases left in between. Per the germline V gene, CDR1 is LNHDA and CDR2 is SQIVND (reference sequence). The CDR3 contains 15 residues. Here the CDR3 DNA reads TGTGCCAGTAGTTTCGGCCGTGCAGGTCCCGGGGAGCTGTTTTTT. It yields the protein CASSFGRAGPGELFF.

This clone was counted once. This chain joins TRBV6-5 and TRBJ1-2, with a tentative D call TRBD1 (5 bases). CDR3 length equals 13 residues. The V end lost 4 bases, the J end lost 6 bases, and 12 bases lay between the germline ends. The germline V gene encodes CDR1 MNHEY and CDR2 SVGAGI. CDR3: CASSSAGGNGYTF. The CDR3 DNA sequence: TGTGCCAGCAGTTCGGCGGGGGGAAATGGCTACACCTTC.